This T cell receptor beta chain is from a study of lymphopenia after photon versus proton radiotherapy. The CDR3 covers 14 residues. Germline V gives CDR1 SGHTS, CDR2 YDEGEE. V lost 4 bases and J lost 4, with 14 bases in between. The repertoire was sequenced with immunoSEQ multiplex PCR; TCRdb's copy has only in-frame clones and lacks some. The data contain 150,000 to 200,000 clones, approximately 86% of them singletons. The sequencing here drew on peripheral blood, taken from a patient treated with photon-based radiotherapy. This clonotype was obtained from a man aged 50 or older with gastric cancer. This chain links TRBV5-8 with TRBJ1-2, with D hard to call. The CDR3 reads CASSQLEGIYGYTF. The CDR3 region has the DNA TGTGCCAGCAGCCAACTAGAGGGAATCTATGGCTACACCTTC. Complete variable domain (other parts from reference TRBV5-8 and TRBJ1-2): EAGVTQSPTHLIKTRGQQATLRCSPISGHTSVYWYQQALGLGLQFLLWYDEGEERNRGNFPPRFSGRQFPNYSSELNVNALELEDSALYLCASSQLEGIYGYTFGSGTRLTVV.